This T cell receptor (beta chain) was profiled in a study of control samples from healthy donors and cancer patients. CDR1 is MNHEY and CDR2 is SMNVEV in the germline V gene (reference sequence). The V end was cut by 8 bases, the J end by 6 bases, with 10 bases between. The CDR3 totals 12 residues. Assay used: immunoSEQ multiplex PCR; TCRdb lists only in-frame clones, some missing. The profile covers some 140,000 clones, with roughly 94% appearing a single time and 5.7% taken by the ten largest. The sequence was obtained from a man aged 40-50 years in good health. The chain joins TRBV27 to TRBJ2-2, with D possibly TRBD2 on 5 matching bases. Material: blood. CDR3 DNA: TGTGCCAGCTCGCCGAGGGCCGGGGAGCTGTTTTTT. Its translation is CASSPRAGELFF.